The 25 T cell receptor beta chains below were found in one sample sequenced in a study of Graves' ophthalmopathy and Graves' hyperthyroidism. The TCR beta CDR3 regions underwent amplification from RNA transcripts. First-round RT-PCR with HTBI primers preceded a second-round multiplex PCR. TCRdb processed the multiplex PCR reads anew with MiXCR; each CDR3 protein has one entry. The sample consists of about 700,000 distinct CDR3 sequences, roughly two fifths of them appearing once. The specimen sequenced was peripheral blood. These receptors all come from an adult man with Graves' ophthalmopathy.

The V and J genes are TRBV3-1 and TRBJ1-2, with D hard to call. Germline CDR1 reads LGHDT; CDR2 reads YNNKEL (reference sequence). Trimming took 0 bases from V and 0 from J, leaving 8 bases between them. CDR3 length: 15 residues. CDR3 residues: CASSQDPWANYGYTF. DNA for the CDR3: TGTGCCAGCAGCCAAGATCCGTGGGCTAACTATGGCTACACCTTC.

The V call is TRBV6-1, the J call TRBJ1-1, with D tentatively TRBD1 (5 bases). The CDR3 is 13 residues long. With 7 bases removed from V and 4 bases from J, the gap between germline ends came to 13 bases. Germline values: CDR1 MNHNS, CDR2 SASEGT. The DNA for the CDR3 is TGTGCCAGCACCTTAGGGGAGAGCACTGAAGCTTTCTTT. Amino acid sequence: CASTLGESTEAFF.

With regard to this clonotype: The junction and the germline gene differ at one end; a read error may be behind it. The CDR3 here is CASSLIEGARYEQYF. The CDR3 DNA reads as TGCGCCAGCAGCCTTATAGAGGGGGCGCGCTACGAGCAGTACTTC. The V call is TRBV7-8, the J call TRBJ2-7; 7 bases align to TRBD1. This CDR3 is built from 15 residues. Germline loops: CDR1 SGHVS, CDR2 FQNEAQ.

Comment on this clonotype: The junction does not match germline at one end; this may be a read error. The chain uses TRBV24-1 and TRBJ1-1; D is undetermined. CDR3 length: 15 amino acids. CDR1 is KGHDR and CDR2 is SFDVKD in the germline V gene. The CDR3 loop reads CASSSPQIIRAEAFF. CDR3 bases: TGTGCCAGCAGTTCGCCCCAGATAATACGGGCTGAAGCTTTCTTT.

The CDR3 spells CATSSEAQGDGYTF. CDR3 coding DNA: TGTGCCACCAGCAGTGAAGCGCAGGGGGATGGCTACACCTTC. The chain couples TRBV15 to TRBJ1-2, with 7 bases aligning to TRBD1. Germline CDR1 and CDR2: LNHNV and YYDKDF (reference sequence). The CDR3 runs to 14 residues. V gave up 3 bases and J gave up 6 bases; unmatched junction bases: 7.

V usage is TRBV12-3 or TRBV12-4 and J usage is TRBJ1-2, with D maybe TRBD1 (5 bases). V was shortened by 8 bases and J by 6 bases, with 16 bases between the two germline ends. This CDR3 has 13 residues. This CDR3 reads CASSNGRADGYTF. CDR3 nucleotide sequence: TGTGCCAGCTCAAACGGCAGGGCTGATGGCTACACCTTC.

The V gene is TRBV2, the J gene TRBJ2-7, with D possibly matching TRBD1 (7 bases). CDR3 length: 15 amino acids. Germline V CDR1 and CDR2: SNHLY, FYNNEI. Trimming took off 3 bases at V and 3 bases at J, with 15 bases between the two ends. CDR3 nucleotides: TGTGCCAGCAGTGACGGTCAGGGGGGTGGCTACGAGCAGTACTTC. Translated: CASSDGQGGGYEQYF. Full variable domain (outside the CDR3, taken from reference TRBV2 and TRBJ2-7): EPEVTQTPSHQVTQMGQEVILRCVPISNHLYFYWYRQILGQKVEFLVSFYNNEISEKSEIFDDQFSVERPDGSNFTLKIRSTKLEDSAMYFCASSDGQGGGYEQYFGPGTRLTVT.

This clonotype was seen a handful of times. The CDR3 sequence: CASKPAGGDSYEQYF. In nucleotides, the CDR3 is TGTGCCAGCAAACCAGCGGGGGGTGACTCCTACGAGCAGTACTTC. V gene TRBV12-3 or TRBV12-4 combines with J gene TRBJ2-7; TRBD2 agrees at 9 bases. The CDR3 is made up of 15 amino acids. V gave up 7 bases and J gave up 0 bases; unmatched junction bases: 7.

V usage is TRBV29-1 and J usage is TRBJ1-2; D is uncertain. The germline V and J ends were trimmed by 3 bases and 3 bases, with 20 bases remaining between them. The CDR3 is 16 residues long. The germline V gene has CDR1 SQVTM and CDR2 ANQGSEA. Here the CDR3 DNA reads TGCAGCGTTGAGTCGCTACAAGAGACCCAGTACTATGGCTACACCTTC. It is translated as CSVESLQETQYYGYTF.

This clonotype has more than one count but fewer than ten. The gene calls are TRBV7-9 and TRBJ1-1; 7 positions match TRBD1. This CDR3 has 14 amino acids. Looked up from germline, CDR1 is SEHNR and CDR2 is FQNEAQ (reference sequence). Losses at the gene ends were 3 bases for V and 7 bases for J; bases not matched to a gene: 8. The CDR3 nucleotides are TGTGCCAGCAGCTTGGGAGGGGGCGGCGGTGAAGCTTTCTTT. Translating it yields CASSLGGGGGEAFF.

The chain combines TRBV29-1 with TRBJ1-1; 7 bases fit TRBD1. The trim removed 7 bases at V and 0 bases at J, leaving 8 bases unmatched. This CDR3 comprises 14 residues. Per germline, CDR1 SQVTM and CDR2 ANQGSEA. CDR3 nucleotide sequence: TGCAGCGGTAACAGGGGCCTCATGAACACTGAAGCTTTCTTT. This encodes CSGNRGLMNTEAFF.

Only a few counts were recorded for this clonotype. The V gene is TRBV20-1, the J gene TRBJ1-2, with D perhaps TRBD1 (5 bases). The CDR3 totals 13 residues. Germline CDR1 is DFQATT and CDR2 is SNEGSKA (reference sequence). V dropped 3 bases and J dropped 6 bases, with 14 bases sitting between them. The CDR3, as DNA: TGCAGTGCTAGGGGACTCAACGCGGATGGCTACACCTTC. The encoded protein is CSARGLNADGYTF.

This chain links TRBV29-1 with TRBJ2-5; 8 bases agree with TRBD1. J lost 11 bases, V lost 3 bases, and 11 bases had no gene match. This CDR3 has 13 residues. Germline V gives CDR1 SQVTM, CDR2 ANQGSEA. Written as DNA, the CDR3 is TGCAGCGTTGAGTCCGGGACAGGAAGGCAGCAGTACTTC. Protein: CSVESGTGRQQYF.

There are many counts of this clonotype. A much larger clonotype is one base distant, so this may be a read error. This chain links TRBV25-1 with TRBJ1-1; unclear D gene. With 2 bases removed from V and 4 bases from J, the gap between germline ends came to 8 bases. The germline CDR1 and CDR2 sequences are MGHDK and SYGVNS. This CDR3 comprises 13 residues. DNA for the CDR3: TGTGCCAGCAGTGAAGCCATTAGCACTGAAGCTTTCTTT. Translated: CASSEAISTEAFF. Full variable domain (missing parts from reference TRBV25-1 and TRBJ1-1): EADIYQTPRYLVIGTGKKITLECSQTMGHDKMYWYQQDPGMELHLIHYSYGVNSTEKGDLSSESTVSRIRTEHFPLTLESARPSHTSQYLCASSEAISTEAFFGQGTRLTVV.

This clonotype has a handful of counts. A junction boundary mismatches the germline segment, possibly from a read error. The chain combines TRBV24-1 with TRBJ1-2; a weak D match, TRBD1 (6 bases). The CDR3 extends over 14 amino acids. The germline CDR1 and CDR2 sequences are KGHDR and SFDVKD. The CDR3 DNA sequence: TGTGCCAGCAGTTCCCCCGGGGGGCTGAATGGCTACACCTTC. It specifies CASSSPGGLNGYTF.

Comment on this clonotype: The junction departs from germline at one end; a sequencing error may be responsible. V usage is TRBV25-1 and J usage is TRBJ2-2; TRBD2 matches at 8 bases. The CDR3 contains 13 residues. Germline CDR1 MGHDK, CDR2 SYGVNS. CDR3 region: CASSLALRGGLFF. CDR3 coding DNA: TGTGCCAGCAGCTTAGCGCTCCGGGGGGGGCTGTTTTTT.

This clonotype was observed at least ten times. The chain recombines TRBV2 with TRBJ1-1, with a tentative D call TRBD1 (5 bases). The CDR3 extends over 16 amino acids. Germline-derived CDR1 and CDR2 are SNHLY and FYNNEI. The ends were cut back, 7 bases at V and 0 bases at J, with 18 bases in the middle. The CDR3 DNA follows: TGTGCCAGCACAAATATGGACAAAGGCTTGAACACTGAAGCTTTCTTT. Protein sequence: CASTNMDKGLNTEAFF.

This clonotype appeared many times. The chain uses TRBV29-1 and TRBJ1-1; D gene unclear. The CDR3 is 13 amino acids. V lost 1 base and J 1 base, leaving 7 bases between the germline ends. CDR1 and CDR2 from the germline V gene are SQVTM and ANQGSEA. The CDR3 bases are TGCAGCGTTGAAGTCAGAGAGAACACTGAAGCTTTCTTT. Protein sequence: CSVEVRENTEAFF. Full variable domain (rest looked up from reference TRBV29-1 and TRBJ1-1): SAVISQKPSRDICQRGTSLTIQCQVDSQVTMMFWYRQQPGQSLTLIATANQGSEATYESGFVIDKFPISRPNLTFSTLTVSNMSPEDSSIYLCSVEVRENTEAFFGQGTRLTVV.

Only one count was recorded for this clonotype. The rearrangement joins TRBV15 to TRBJ1-5, with 7 bases aligning to TRBD1. Germline V gene data show CDR1 as LNHNV and CDR2 as YYDKDF (reference sequence). V lost 3 bases and J lost 6; bases outside the gene matches: 11. The CDR3 sequence is 16 residues long. The CDR3 here is CATSSSAKGAAQPQHF. The CDR3, as DNA: TGTGCCACCAGCAGCTCAGCGAAGGGGGCGGCTCAGCCCCAGCATTTT.

The chain couples TRBV7-2 to TRBJ2-5; possibly TRBD1 for D (6 bases). The DNA end is more similar to TRBJ2-1, so the J call may be wrong. The CDR3 length is 12 residues. Germline CDR1 is SGHTA and CDR2 is FQGNSA. The CDR3 DNA follows: TGTGCCAGCAGCCTCGGACAGAATGAGCAGTTCTTC. Translating it yields CASSLGQNEQFF.

This clonotype was observed many times. The chain uses TRBV2 and TRBJ1-4; 8 nucleotides line up with TRBD1. The CDR3 has 16 residues. Germline lookup yields CDR1 SNHLY and CDR2 FYNNEI. The ends lost 8 bases at V and 8 bases at J; junction bases unmatched: 16. CDR3 bases: TGTGCCAGCTCACCACCGGCCAGGGGGCGAGGCGAAAAACTGTTTTTT. This codes for CASSPPARGRGEKLFF.

The chain joins TRBV24-1 to TRBJ2-7; a weak D match, TRBD2 (5 bases). The CDR3 has 11 residues. CDR1 KGHDR and CDR2 SFDVKD come from the germline V gene. Trimming cost V 6 bases and J 5 bases, with 7 bases left between them. The CDR3 here is CATSRDNEQYF. For the CDR3, the DNA is TGTGCCACCAGTCGGGATAACGAGCAGTACTTC.

This clonotype was counted many times. The chain carries TRBV7-3 and TRBJ1-1; 11 nucleotides align to TRBD1. CDR1 is SGHTA and CDR2 is FQGTGA in the germline V gene. The CDR3 contains 13 residues. V lost 5 bases and J lost 11; bases outside the gene matches: 7. In DNA, the CDR3 is TGTGCCAGCAGCCTCCGGACAGGGGGCGACGCTTTCTTT. It translates to CASSLRTGGDAFF.

The gene calls are TRBV14 and TRBJ1-4, with D possibly matching TRBD1 (6 bases). V shed 7 bases and J shed 6 bases, with 15 bases lying between them. Germline-derived CDR1 and CDR2 are SGHDN and FVKESK. CDR3 length: 14 residues. The DNA of the CDR3 is TGTGCCAGCAACTACAGGGTGTCGGATGAAAAACTGTTTTTT. Encoded protein: CASNYRVSDEKLFF.

This clonotype came up a few times. This chain links TRBV5-4 with TRBJ1-1; 10 bases map to TRBD1. Germline V lookup: CDR1 SGHNT, CDR2 YYREEE (reference sequence). The V and J ends lost 5 bases and 4 bases, in that order; junction bases with no gene match: 5. The CDR3 contains 14 residues. As DNA, the CDR3 is TGTGCCAGCAGTTCGGACAGGGGGGGCACTGAAGCTTTCTTT. Its translation is CASSSDRGGTEAFF.